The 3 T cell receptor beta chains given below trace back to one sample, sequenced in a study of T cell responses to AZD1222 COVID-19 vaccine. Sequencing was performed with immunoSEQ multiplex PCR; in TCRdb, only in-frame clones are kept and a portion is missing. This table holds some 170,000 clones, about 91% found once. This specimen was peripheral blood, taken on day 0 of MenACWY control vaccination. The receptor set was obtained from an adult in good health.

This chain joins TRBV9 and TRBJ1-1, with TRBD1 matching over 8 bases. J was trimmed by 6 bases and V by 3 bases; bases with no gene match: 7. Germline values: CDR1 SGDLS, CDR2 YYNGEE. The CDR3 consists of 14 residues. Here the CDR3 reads CASSAVYRGSEAFF. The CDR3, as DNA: TGTGCCAGCAGCGCAGTTTACAGGGGGTCTGAAGCTTTCTTT.

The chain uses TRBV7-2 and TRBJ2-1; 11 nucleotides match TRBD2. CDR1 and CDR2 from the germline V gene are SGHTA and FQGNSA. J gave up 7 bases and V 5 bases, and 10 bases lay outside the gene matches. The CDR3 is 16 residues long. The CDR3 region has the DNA TGTGCCAGCAGCCGCATAACTAGCGGGAGTTGGAATGAGCAGTTCTTC. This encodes CASSRITSGSWNEQFF. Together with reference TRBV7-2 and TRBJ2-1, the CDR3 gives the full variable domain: GAGVSQSPSNKVTEKGKDVELRCDPISGHTALYWYRQSLGQGLEFLIYFQGNSAPDKSGLPSDRFSAERTGGSVSTLTIQRTQQEDSAVYLCASSRITSGSWNEQFFGPGTRLTVL.

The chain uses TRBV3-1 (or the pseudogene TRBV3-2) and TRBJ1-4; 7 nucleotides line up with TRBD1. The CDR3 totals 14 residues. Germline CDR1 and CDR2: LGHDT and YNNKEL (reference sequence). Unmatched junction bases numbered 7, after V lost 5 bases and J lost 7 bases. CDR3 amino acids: CASSYTGVFEKLFF. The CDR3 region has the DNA TGTGCCAGCAGCTACACAGGGGTTTTTGAAAAACTGTTTTTT.